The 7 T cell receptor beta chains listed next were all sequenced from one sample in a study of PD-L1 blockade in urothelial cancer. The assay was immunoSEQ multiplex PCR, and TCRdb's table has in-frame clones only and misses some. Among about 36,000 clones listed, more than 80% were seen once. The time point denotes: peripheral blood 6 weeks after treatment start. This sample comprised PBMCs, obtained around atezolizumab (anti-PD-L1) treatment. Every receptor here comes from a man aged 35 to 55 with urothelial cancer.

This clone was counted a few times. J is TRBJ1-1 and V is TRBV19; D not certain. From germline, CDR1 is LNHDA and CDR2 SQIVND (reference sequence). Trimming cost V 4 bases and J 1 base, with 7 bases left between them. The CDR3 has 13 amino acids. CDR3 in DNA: TGTGCCAGTAGTAACTACGAGAACACTGAAGCTTTCTTT. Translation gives CASSNYENTEAFF.

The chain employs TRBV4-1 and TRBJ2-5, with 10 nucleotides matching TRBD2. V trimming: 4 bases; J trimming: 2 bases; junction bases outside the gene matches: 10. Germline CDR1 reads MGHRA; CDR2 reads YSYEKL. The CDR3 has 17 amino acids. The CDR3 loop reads CASSRRALAGTQETQYF. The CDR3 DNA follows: TGCGCCAGCAGCCGAAGGGCACTAGCGGGAACACAAGAGACCCAGTACTTC.

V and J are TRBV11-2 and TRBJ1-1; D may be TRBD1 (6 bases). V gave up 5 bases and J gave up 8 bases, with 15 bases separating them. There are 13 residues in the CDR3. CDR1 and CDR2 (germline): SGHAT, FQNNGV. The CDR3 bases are TGTGCCAGCAGCGCCGTGGGGGCGTCGGAAGCTTTCTTT. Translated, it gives CASSAVGASEAFF. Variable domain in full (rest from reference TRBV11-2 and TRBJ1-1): EAGVAQSPRYKIIEKRQSVAFWCNPISGHATLYWYQQILGQGPKLLIQFQNNGVVDDSQLPKDRFSAERLKGVDSTLKIQPAKLEDSAVYLCASSAVGASEAFFGQGTRLTVV.

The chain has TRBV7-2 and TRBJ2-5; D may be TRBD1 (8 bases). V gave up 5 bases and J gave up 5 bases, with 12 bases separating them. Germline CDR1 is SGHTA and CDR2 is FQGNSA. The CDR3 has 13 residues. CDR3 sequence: CASSRGDRETQYF. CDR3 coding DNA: TGTGCCAGCAGCCGGGGGGACAGGGAGACCCAGTACTTC.

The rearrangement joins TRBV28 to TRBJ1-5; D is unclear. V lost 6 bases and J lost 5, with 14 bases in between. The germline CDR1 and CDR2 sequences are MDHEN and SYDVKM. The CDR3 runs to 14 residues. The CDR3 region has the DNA TGTGCCAGCAGATACAACGGGGAGGATCAGCCCCAGCATTTT. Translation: CASRYNGEDQPQHF.

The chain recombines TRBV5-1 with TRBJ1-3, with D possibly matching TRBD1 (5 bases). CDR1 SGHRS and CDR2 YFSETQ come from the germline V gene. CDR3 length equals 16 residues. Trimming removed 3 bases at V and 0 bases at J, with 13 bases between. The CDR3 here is CASSWGGPSSGNTIYF. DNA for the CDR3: TGCGCCAGCAGCTGGGGGGGTCCGTCCTCTGGAAACACCATATATTTT. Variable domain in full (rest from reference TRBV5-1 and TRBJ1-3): KAGVTQTPRYLIKTRGQQVTLSCSPISGHRSVSWYQQTPGQGLQFLFEYFSETQRNKGNFPGRFSGRQFSNSRSEMNVSTLELGDSALYLCASSWGGPSSGNTIYFGEGSWLTVV.

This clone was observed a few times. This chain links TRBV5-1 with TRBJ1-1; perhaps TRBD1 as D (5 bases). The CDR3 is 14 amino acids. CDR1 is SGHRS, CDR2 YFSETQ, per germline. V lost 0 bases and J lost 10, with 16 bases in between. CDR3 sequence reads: CASSLAGGTWGAFF. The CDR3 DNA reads TGCGCCAGCAGCTTGGCCGGGGGAACCTGGGGAGCTTTCTTT.